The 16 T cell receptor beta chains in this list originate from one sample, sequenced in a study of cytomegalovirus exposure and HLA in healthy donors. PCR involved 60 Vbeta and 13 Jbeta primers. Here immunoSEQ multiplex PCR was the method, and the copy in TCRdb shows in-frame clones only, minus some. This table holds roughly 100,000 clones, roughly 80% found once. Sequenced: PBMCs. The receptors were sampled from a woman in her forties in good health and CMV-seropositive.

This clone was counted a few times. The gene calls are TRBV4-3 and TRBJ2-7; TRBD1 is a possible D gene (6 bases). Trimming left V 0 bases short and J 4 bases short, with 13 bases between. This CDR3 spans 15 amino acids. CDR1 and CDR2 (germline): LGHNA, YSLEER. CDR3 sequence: CASSQEGANSYEQYF. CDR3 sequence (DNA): TGCGCCAGCAGCCAAGAGGGGGCTAACTCATACGAGCAGTACTTC.

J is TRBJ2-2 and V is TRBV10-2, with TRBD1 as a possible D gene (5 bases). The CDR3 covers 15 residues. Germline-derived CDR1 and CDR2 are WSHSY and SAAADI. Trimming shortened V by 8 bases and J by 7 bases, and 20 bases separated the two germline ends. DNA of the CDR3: TGCGCCAGCGTCCCATACTACCGCAGGGACGGGGAGCTGTTTTTT. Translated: CASVPYYRRDGELFF.

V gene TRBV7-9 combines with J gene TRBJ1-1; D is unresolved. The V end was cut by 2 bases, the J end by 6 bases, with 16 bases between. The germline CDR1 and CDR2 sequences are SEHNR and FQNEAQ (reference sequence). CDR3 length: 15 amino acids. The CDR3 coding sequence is TGTGCCAGCAGCTTATTAGCGGGTAGCGCAGCTGAAGCTTTCTTT. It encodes CASSLLAGSAAEAFF.

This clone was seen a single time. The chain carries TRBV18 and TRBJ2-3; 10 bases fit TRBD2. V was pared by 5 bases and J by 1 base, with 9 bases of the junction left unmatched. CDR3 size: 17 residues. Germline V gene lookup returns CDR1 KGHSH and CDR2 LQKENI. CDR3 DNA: TGTGCCAGCTCAGCCCAACGACTAGCGGGCGGCACAGATACGCAGTATTTT. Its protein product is CASSAQRLAGGTDTQYF. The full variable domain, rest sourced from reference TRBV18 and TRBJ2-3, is NAGVMQNPRHLVRRRGQEARLRCSPMKGHSHVYWYRQLPEEGLKFMVYLQKENIIDESGMPKERFSAEFPKEGPSILRIQQVVRGDSAAYFCASSAQRLAGGTDTQYFGPGTRLTVL.

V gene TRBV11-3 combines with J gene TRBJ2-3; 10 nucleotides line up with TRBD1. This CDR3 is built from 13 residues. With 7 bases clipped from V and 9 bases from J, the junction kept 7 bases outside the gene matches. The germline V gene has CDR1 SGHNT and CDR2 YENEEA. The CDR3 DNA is TGTGCCAGCAAGACAGGGGGCGGGAGGACGCAGTATTTT. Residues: CASKTGGGRTQYF.

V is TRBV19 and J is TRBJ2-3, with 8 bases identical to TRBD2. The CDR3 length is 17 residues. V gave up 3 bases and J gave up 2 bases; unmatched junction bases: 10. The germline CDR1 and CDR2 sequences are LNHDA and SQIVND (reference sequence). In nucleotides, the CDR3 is TGTGCCAGTAGTATTTTGGCTAGCGGGTATATCACAGATACGCAGTATTTT. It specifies CASSILASGYITDTQYF.

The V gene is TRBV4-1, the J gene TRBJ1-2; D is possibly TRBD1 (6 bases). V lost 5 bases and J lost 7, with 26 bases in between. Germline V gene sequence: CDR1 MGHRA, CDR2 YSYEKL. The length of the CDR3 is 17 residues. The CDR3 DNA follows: TGCGCCAGCAGCTCCAACCTCAGACAGGTAAAGTCGTCTGGCTACACCTTC. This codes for CASSSNLRQVKSSGYTF.

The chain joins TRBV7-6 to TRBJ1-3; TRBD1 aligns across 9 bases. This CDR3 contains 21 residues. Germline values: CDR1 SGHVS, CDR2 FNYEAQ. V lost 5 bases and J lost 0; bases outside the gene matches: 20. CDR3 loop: CASSRPAGTGRPTYSGNTIYF. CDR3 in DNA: TGTGCCAGCAGCCGGCCTGCCGGGACAGGGAGACCTACCTACTCTGGAAACACCATATATTTT.

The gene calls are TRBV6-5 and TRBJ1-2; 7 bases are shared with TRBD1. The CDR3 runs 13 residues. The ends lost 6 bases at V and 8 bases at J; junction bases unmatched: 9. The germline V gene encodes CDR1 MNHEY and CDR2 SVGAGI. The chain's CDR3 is CASSPRQGDGYTF. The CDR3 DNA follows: TGTGCCAGCAGCCCACGACAGGGCGACGGCTACACCTTC.

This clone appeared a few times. CDR3 amino acids: CASKSGGDKNIQYF. CDR3 in DNA: TGTGCCAGTAAGAGCGGGGGGGACAAAAACATTCAGTACTTC. The V and J genes are TRBV19 and TRBJ2-4, with 10 positions matching TRBD2. The CDR3 covers 14 residues. V lost 7 bases, J lost 3 bases, and 3 bases stayed unmatched. CDR1 and CDR2 (germline): LNHDA, SQIVND (reference sequence).

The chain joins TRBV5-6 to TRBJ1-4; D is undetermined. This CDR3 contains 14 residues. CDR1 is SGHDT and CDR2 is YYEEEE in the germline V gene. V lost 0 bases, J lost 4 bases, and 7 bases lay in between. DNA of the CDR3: TGTGCCAGCAGCTTGGTGGCAGTTAATGAAAAACTGTTTTTT. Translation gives CASSLVAVNEKLFF.

The CDR3: CASSLVGSRTGNTIYF. The CDR3 DNA reads as TGTGCCAGCAGCTTGGTGGGGAGCAGGACTGGAAACACCATATATTTT. V and J are TRBV5-6 and TRBJ1-3; D ambiguous. Trimming took 0 bases from V and 2 from J, leaving 12 bases between them. The germline CDR1 and CDR2 sequences are SGHDT and YYEEEE. CDR3 length equals 16 residues.

The CDR3 nucleotides are TGTGCCAGCTCAGGGACAGGGGGCAGGAACACTGAAGCTTTCTTT. Translating it yields CASSGTGGRNTEAFF. The chain is built from TRBV18 and TRBJ1-1; 12 nucleotides match TRBD1. This CDR3 is built from 15 residues. Unmatched junction bases numbered 2, after V lost 5 bases and J lost 1 base. Germline CDR1 and CDR2: KGHSH and LQKENI.

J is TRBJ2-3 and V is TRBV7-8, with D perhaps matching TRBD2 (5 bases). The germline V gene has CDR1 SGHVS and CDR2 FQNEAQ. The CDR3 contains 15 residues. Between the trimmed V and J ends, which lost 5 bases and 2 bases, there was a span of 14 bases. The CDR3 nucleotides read TGTGCCAGCAGCCCTCGGGGTAGTTCCACAGATACGCAGTATTTT. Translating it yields CASSPRGSSTDTQYF. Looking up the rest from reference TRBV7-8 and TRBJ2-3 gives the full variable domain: GAGVSQSPRYKVAKRGQDVALRCDPISGHVSLFWYQQALGQGPEFLTYFQNEAQLDKSGLPSDRFFAERPEGSVSTLKIQRTQQEDSAVYLCASSPRGSSTDTQYFGPGTRLTVL.

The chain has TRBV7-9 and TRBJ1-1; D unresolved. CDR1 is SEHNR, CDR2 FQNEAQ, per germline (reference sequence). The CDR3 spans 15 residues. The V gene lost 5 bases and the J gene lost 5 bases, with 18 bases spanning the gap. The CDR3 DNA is TGTGCCAGCAGCCCGCAGGCCAGGACGGGAACTGAAGCTTTCTTT. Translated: CASSPQARTGTEAFF.

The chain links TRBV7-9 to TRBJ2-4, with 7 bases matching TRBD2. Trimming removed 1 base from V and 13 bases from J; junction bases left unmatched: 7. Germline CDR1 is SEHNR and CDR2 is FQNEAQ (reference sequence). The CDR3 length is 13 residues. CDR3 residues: CASSLDGEGSQYF. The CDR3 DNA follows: TGTGCCAGCAGCTTAGACGGGGAGGGCTCCCAGTACTTC.